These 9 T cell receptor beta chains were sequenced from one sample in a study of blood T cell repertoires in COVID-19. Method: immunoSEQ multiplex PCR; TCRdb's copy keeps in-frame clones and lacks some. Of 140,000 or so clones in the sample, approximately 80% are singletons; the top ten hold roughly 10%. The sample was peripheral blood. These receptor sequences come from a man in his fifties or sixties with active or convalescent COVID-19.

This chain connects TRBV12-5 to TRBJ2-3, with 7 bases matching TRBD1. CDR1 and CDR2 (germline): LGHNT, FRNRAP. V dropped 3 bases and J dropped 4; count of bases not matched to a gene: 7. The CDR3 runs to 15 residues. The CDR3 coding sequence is TGTGCTAGTGGTTTAGGGGACAGCTCCTCAGATACGCAGTATTTT. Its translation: CASGLGDSSSDTQYF.

The CDR3 reads CASSPPIGPGGGGKLFF. The CDR3 DNA is TGTGCCAGCTCACCACCTATCGGCCCAGGGGGCGGTGGAAAACTGTTTTTT. J is TRBJ1-4 and V is TRBV18; TRBD1 aligns across 8 bases. CDR3 size: 17 residues. The germline V gene has CDR1 KGHSH and CDR2 LQKENI. After removal of 0 bases from V and 10 bases from J, the junction contained 13 bases not matched to a gene.

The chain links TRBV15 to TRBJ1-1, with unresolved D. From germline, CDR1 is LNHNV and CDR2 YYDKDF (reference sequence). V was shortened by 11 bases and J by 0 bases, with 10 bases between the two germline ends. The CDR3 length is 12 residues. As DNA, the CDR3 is TGTGCCGCAGGTGTCTTGAACACTGAAGCTTTCTTT. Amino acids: CAAGVLNTEAFF.

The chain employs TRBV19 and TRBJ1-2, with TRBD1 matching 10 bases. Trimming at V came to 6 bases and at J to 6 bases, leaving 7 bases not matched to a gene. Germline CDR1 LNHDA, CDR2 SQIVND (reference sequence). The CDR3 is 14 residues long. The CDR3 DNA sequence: TGTGCCAGTAGCCAGACAGGGGGCCGGGATGGCTACACCTTC. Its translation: CASSQTGGRDGYTF. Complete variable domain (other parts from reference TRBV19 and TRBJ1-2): DGGITQSPKYLFRKEGQNVTLSCEQNLNHDAMYWYRQDPGQGLRLIYYSQIVNDFQKGDIAEGYSVSREKKESFPLTVTSAQKNPTAFYLCASSQTGGRDGYTFGSGTRLTVV.

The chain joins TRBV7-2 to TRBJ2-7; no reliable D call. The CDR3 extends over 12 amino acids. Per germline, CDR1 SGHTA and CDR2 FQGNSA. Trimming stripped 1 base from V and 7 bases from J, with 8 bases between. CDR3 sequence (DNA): TGTGCCAGCAGCTTAGTGTTCGGGGAGCAGTACTTC. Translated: CASSLVFGEQYF.

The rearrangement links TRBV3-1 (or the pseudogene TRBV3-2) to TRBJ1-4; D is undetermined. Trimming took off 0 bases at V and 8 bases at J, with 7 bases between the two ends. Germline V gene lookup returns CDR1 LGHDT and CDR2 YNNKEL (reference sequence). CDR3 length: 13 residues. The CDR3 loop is CASSQDLEEKLFF. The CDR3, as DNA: TGTGCCAGCAGCCAAGATCTAGAGGAAAAACTGTTTTTT.

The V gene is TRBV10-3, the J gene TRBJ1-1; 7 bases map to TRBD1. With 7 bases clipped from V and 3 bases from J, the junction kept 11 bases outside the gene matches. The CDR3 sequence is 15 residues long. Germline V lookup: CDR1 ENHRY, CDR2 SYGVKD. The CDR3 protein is CAITPRGEVDTEAFF. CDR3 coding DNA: TGTGCCATCACCCCCAGGGGGGAGGTGGACACTGAAGCTTTCTTT.

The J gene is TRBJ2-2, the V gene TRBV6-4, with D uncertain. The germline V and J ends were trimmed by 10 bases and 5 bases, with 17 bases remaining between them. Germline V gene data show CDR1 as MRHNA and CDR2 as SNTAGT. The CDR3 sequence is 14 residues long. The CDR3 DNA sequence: TGTGCCACCTCACCCGAAAAGGAGACCGGGGAGCTGTTTTTT. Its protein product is CATSPEKETGELFF.

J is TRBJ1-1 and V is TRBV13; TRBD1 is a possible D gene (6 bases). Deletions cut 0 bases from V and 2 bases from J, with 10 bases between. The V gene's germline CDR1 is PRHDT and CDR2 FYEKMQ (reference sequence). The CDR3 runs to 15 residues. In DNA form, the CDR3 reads TGTGCCAGCAGCTTAGGAGGGGGTCGTAACACTGAAGCTTTCTTT. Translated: CASSLGGGRNTEAFF.